The source of this T cell receptor (beta chain) is a study of TIL therapy for anti-PD-1-resistant metastatic lung cancer. Time point here: pre-treatment sample, taken before nivolumab and TIL therapy. The tumor samples were excised metastases, mostly pleural nodules or supraclavicular lymph nodes. Sequencing used immunoSEQ v3. Data came from immunoSEQ multiplex PCR; TCRdb stores just in-frame clones and leaves some out. Of some 90,000 clones detected, around 71% appear once; the ten largest clones hold approximately 10%. The germline gives CDR1 SGHRS, CDR2 YFSETQ. The V gene lost 4 bases and the J gene lost 7 bases, with 20 bases spanning the gap. This CDR3 contains 16 residues.

The input for sequencing was tumor tissue, taken at baseline. The J gene is TRBJ1-4, the V gene TRBV5-1; maybe TRBD1 (5 bases). The TCR sequence derives from a person aged 30 to 80 with non-small cell lung cancer. This CDR3 reads CASSREPRGSGEKLFF. CDR3 coding DNA: TGCGCCAGCAGCCGGGAACCGAGGGGTTCTGGTGAAAAACTGTTTTTT.